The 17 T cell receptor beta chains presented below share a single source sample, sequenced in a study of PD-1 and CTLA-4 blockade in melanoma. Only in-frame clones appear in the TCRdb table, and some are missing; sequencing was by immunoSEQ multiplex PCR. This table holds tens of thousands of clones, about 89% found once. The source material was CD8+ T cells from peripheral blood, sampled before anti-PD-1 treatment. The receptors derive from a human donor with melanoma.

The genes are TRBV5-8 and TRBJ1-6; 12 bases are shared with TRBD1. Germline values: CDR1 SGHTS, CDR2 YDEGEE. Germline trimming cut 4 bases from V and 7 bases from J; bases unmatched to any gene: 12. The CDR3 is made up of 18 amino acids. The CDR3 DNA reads TGTGCCAGCAGCCCCGGGACAGGGGGCCTTACCACGAATTCACCCCTCCACTTT. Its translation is CASSPGTGGLTTNSPLHF.

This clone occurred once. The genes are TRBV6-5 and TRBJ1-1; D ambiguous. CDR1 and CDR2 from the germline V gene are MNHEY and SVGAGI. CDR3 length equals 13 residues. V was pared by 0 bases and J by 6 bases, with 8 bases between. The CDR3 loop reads CASSYSTSAEAFF. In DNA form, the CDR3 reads TGTGCCAGCAGTTACTCGACGTCGGCTGAAGCTTTCTTT.

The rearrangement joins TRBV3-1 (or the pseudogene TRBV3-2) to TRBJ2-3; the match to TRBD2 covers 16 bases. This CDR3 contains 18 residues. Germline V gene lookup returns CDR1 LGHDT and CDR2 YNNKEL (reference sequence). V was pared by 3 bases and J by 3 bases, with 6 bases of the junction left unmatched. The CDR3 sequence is CASSQGLAGGLWTDTQYF. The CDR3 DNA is TGTGCCAGCAGCCAGGGACTAGCGGGGGGGCTGTGGACAGATACGCAGTATTTT.

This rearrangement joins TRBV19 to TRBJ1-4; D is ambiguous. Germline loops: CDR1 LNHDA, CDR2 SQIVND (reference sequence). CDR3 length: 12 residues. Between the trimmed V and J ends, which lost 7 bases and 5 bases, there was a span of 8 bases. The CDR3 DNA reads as TGTGCCAGTAAAGGAATAAATGAAAAACTGTTTTTT. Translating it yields CASKGINEKLFF.

The CDR3 sequence is CASSSGNTEAFF. The CDR3 DNA sequence: TGTGCCAGCAGCTCTGGGAACACTGAAGCTTTCTTT. The J gene is TRBJ1-1, the V gene TRBV5-4, with D hard to call. Trimming took off 3 bases at V and 1 base at J, with 4 bases between the two ends. There are 12 residues in the CDR3. The germline V gene encodes CDR1 SGHNT and CDR2 YYREEE (reference sequence). Full variable domain (rest looked up from reference TRBV5-4 and TRBJ1-1): ETGVTQSPTHLIKTRGQQVTLRCSSQSGHNTVSWYQQALGQGPQFIFQYYREEENGRGNFPPRFSGLQFPNYSSELNVNALELDDSALYLCASSSGNTEAFFGQGTRLTVV.

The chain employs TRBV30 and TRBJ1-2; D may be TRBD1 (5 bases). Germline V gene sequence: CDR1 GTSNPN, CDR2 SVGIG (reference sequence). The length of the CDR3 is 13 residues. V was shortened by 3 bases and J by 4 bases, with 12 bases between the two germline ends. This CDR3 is CAWRGRQSYGYTF. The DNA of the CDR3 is TGTGCCTGGAGGGGGCGGCAGTCCTATGGCTACACCTTC.

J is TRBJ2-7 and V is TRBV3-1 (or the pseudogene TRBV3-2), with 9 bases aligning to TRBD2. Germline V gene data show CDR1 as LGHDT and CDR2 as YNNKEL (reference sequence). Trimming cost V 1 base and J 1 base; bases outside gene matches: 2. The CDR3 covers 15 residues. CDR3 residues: CASSQGSGGSYEQYF. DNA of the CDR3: TGTGCCAGCAGCCAAGGTAGCGGGGGATCCTACGAGCAGTACTTC.

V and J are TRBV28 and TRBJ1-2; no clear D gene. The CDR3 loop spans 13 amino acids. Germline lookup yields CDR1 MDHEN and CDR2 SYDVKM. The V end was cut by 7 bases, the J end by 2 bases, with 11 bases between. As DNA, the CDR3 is TGTGCCAGCACCCCGGGAGCCAACTATGGCTACACCTTC. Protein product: CASTPGANYGYTF.

DNA for the CDR3: TGTGCCAGCAGCTTAAAATGGGCACCTAGCACAGATACGCAGTATTTT. It is translated as CASSLKWAPSTDTQYF. The rearrangement uses TRBV7-6 and TRBJ2-3; no clear D gene. Germline lookup yields CDR1 SGHVS and CDR2 FNYEAQ. This CDR3 has 16 amino acids. Trimming removed 2 bases at V and 0 bases at J, with 12 bases between.

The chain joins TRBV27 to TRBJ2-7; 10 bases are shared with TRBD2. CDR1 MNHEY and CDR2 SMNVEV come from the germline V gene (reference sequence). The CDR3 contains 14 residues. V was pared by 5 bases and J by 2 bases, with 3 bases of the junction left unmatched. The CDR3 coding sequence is TGTGCCAGCAGTGACCTAGCGGGGGCCTACGAGCAGTACTTC. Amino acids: CASSDLAGAYEQYF.

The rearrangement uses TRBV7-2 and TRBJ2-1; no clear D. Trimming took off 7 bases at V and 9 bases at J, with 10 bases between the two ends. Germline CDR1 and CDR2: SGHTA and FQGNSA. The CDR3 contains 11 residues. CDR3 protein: CASIPGGEQFF. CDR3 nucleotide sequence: TGTGCCAGCATCCCCGGCGGTGAGCAGTTCTTC.

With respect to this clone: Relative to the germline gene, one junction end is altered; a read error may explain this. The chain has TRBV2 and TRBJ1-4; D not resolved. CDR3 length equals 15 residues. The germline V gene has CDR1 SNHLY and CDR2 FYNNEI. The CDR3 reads CASREEGATNEKLFF. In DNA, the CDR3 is TGTGCCAGCAGAGAAGAGGGCGCCACTAATGAAAAACTGTTTTTT. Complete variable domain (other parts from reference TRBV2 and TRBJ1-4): EPEVTQTPSHQVTQMGQEVILRCVPISNHLYFYWYRQILGQKVEFLVSFYNNEISEKSEIFDDQFSVERPDGSNFTLKIRSTKLEDSAMYFCASREEGATNEKLFFGSGTQLSVL.

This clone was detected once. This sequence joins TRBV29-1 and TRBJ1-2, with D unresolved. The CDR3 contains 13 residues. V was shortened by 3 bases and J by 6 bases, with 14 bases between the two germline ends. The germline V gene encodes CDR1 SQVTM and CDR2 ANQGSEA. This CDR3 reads CSVDYLGWDGYTF. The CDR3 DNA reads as TGCAGCGTTGATTATCTGGGCTGGGATGGCTACACCTTC.

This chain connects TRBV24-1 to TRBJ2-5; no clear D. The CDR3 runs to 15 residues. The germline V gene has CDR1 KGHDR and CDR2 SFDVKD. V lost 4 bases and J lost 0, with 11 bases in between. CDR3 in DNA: TGTGCCACCAGTGAAAGGGTCGGGTACCAAGAGACCCAGTACTTC. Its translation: CATSERVGYQETQYF.

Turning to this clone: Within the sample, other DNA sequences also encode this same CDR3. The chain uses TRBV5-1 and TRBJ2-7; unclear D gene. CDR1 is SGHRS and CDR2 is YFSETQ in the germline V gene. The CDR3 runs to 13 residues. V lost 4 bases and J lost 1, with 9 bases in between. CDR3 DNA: TGCGCCAGCAGCCCCACCGAGTCCTACGAGCAGTACTTC. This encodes CASSPTESYEQYF.

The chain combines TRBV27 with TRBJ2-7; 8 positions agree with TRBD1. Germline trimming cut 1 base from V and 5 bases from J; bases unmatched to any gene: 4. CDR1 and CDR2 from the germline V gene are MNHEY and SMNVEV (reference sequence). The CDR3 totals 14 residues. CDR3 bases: TGTGCCAGCAGTTTATACAGGGGGACGGACGAGCAGTACTTC. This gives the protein CASSLYRGTDEQYF.

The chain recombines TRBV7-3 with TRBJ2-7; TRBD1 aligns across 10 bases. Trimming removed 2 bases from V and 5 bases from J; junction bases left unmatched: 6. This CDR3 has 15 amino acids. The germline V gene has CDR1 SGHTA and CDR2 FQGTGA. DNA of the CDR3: TGTGCCAGCAGCTTATATGGGACAGGGGTGGACGAGCAGTACTTC. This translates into CASSLYGTGVDEQYF. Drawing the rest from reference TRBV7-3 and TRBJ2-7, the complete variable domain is GAGVSQTPSNKVTEKGKYVELRCDPISGHTALYWYRQSLGQGPEFLIYFQGTGAADDSGLPNDRFFAVRPEGSVSTLKIQRTERGDSAVYLCASSLYGTGVDEQYFGPGTRLTVT.